This T cell receptor (beta chain) was found in a study of regulatory T cells in long-lasting Graves disease. Study overall: Antithyroid drug exposure in newly diagnosed Graves' patients had lasted under 3 months.

This CDR3 is 14 amino acids long. CDR1 PRHDT and CDR2 FYEKMQ come from the germline V gene (reference sequence). J lost 5 bases, V lost 0 bases, and 1 base had no gene match. Both iRepertoire HTBI primers and Arm-PCR of CDR3 regions were used to build the TCR beta libraries. MiXCR was run by TCRdb on the multiplex PCR reads, yielding one entry per CDR3 protein. The sample carries 400,000 to 500,000 distinct CDR3 sequences, less than 15% recorded once. The time point denotes: newly diagnosed GD, antithyroid drugs for less than 3 months. PBMC-derived RNA was used for the TCR library. Patients were from an endocrinology department in Xi'an, China. This sample was shared with a second study, whose subject was T cells in Graves' hyperthyroidism and ophthalmopathy. That publication notes: Diagnosing involved the use of clinical symptoms, serum thyroxine and TRAb, thyroid ultrasound and orbital computed tomography. In the blood, most expanded thyroid clonotypes above 0.001 appeared as well.

This receptor was taken from a woman aged 50 to 60 with Graves disease. The rearrangement uses TRBV13 and TRBJ2-1; TRBD2 agrees at 7 bases. Specimen: peripheral blood mononuclear cells (PBMCs), collected at new diagnosis, from a patient treated with antithyroid drugs. The CDR3 region has the DNA TGTGCCAGCAGCTTAGGTCGGGGGGACAATGAGCAGTTCTTC. This encodes CASSLGRGDNEQFF. Full variable domain (missing parts from reference TRBV13 and TRBJ2-1): AAGVIQSPRHLIKEKRETATLKCYPIPRHDTVYWYQQGPGQDPQFLISFYEKMQSDKGSIPDRFSAQQFSDYHSELNMSSLELGDSALYFCASSLGRGDNEQFFGPGTRLTVL.